This T cell receptor (beta chain) was obtained from a study of prognosis after radiotherapy for stage I lung cancer. Whole-study context: Roughly 14 of the patients presented with newly diagnosed primary stage I lung tumors; several had oligometastatic NSCLC following surgical resection of the primary tumor. Deemed medically inoperable were all patients with non-small cell lung cancer. Patients received 3 to 5 SBRT fractions with a biologically effective dose of at least 100 Gy.

This clonotype came up many times. Peripheral blood, in approximately 6-milliliter volumes, was drawn at each of two time points. Multiplex PCR, run in two rounds, amplified TCR beta CDR3 from genomic DNA. With primers specific to each TRBV and TRBJ gene, the first-round PCR was performed. TCRdb re-analysed the multiplex PCR reads in MiXCR, keeping a single row per CDR3 protein. The sample has about 59,000 distinct CDR3 sequences, around 27% seen once. Germline lookup yields CDR1 MNHEY and CDR2 SMNVEV (reference sequence). V dropped 6 bases and J dropped 5; count of bases not matched to a gene: 16. This CDR3 spans 18 amino acids.

The TCR sequence derives from a donor aged 50 or older with non-small cell lung cancer. This chain uses TRBV27 with TRBJ2-5; 12 nucleotides align to TRBD2. Sample: PBMCs, taken before or after stereotactic body radiation therapy (not recorded which). The CDR3 sequence is CASRWLAGGHCVGETQYF. In DNA form, the CDR3 reads TGTGCCAGCAGGTGGCTAGCGGGGGGGCATTGTGTCGGTGAGACCCAGTACTTC.